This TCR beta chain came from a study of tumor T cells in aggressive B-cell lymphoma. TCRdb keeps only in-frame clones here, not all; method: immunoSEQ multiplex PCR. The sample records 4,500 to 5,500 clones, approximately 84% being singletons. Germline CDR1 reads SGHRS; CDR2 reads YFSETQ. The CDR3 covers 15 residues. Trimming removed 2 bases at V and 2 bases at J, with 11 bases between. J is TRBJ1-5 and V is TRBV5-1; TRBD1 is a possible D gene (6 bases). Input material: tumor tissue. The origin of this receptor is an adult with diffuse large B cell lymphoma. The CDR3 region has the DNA TGCGCCAGCAGCTTCCAGGGGCTCGGCAATCAGCCCCAGCATTTT. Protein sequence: CASSFQGLGNQPQHF.